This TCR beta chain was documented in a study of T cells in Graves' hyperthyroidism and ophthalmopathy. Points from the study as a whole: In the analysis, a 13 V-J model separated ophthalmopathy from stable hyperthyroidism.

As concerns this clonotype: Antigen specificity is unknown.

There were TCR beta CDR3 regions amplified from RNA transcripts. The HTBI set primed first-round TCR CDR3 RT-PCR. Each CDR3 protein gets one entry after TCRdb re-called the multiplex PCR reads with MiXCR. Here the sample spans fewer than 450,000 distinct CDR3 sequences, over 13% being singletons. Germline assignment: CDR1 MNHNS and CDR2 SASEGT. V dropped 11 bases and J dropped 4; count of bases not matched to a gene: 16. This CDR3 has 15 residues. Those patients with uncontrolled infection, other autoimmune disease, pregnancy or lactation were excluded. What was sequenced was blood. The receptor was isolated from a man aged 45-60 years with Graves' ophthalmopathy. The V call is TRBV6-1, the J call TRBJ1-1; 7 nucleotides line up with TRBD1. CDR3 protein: CAATRAGGGSTEAFF. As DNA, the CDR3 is TGTGCCGCCACTAGGGCAGGGGGGGGAAGCACTGAAGCTTTCTTT.